These 13 T cell receptor beta chains share one sample of origin, sequenced in a study of identical twins. TCRdb independently ran MiXCR on the 5' RACE reads; one entry per CDR3 protein. The table has 700,000 or so distinct CDR3 sequences, 21% seen once. The sample was also reused in another study, on T cells expressing NK-cell markers.

Sequencing was performed on PBMCs. The receptors here all came from a woman younger than 35 in good health.

The chain has TRBV10-3 and TRBJ1-1; D gene uncertain. The CDR3 sequence is 13 residues long. V lost 7 bases to trimming and J lost 1 base, with 10 bases between them. Germline V gene lookup returns CDR1 ENHRY and CDR2 SYGVKD. CDR3 coding DNA: TGTGCCATCACATCCGGGAGGAACACTGAAGCTTTCTTT. Protein product: CAITSGRNTEAFF.

The chain links TRBV5-1 to TRBJ2-3; 8 bases fit TRBD2. With V trimmed by 3 bases and J by 2 bases, 5 bases remained unmatched. The CDR3 has 15 amino acids. The V gene's germline CDR1 is SGHRS and CDR2 YFSETQ. The CDR3 sequence: CASSSLAGTTDTQYF. In nucleotides, the CDR3 is TGCGCCAGCAGCTCCTTAGCGGGGACCACAGATACGCAGTATTTT.

The chain couples TRBV10-3 to TRBJ2-1; D possibly corresponds to TRBD2 (6 bases). V shed 5 bases and J shed 10 bases, with 18 bases lying between them. CDR1 and CDR2 (germline): ENHRY, SYGVKD. This CDR3 is 14 amino acids long. CDR3 DNA: TGTGCCATCAGTAGTGATTCCGGGAGTGAAGAGCAGTTCTTC. Translation gives CAISSDSGSEEQFF.

The table lists this clonotype with a few counts. The chain links TRBV29-1 to TRBJ2-5; D is unclear. The CDR3 sequence is 12 residues long. Germline V CDR1 and CDR2: SQVTM, ANQGSEA. Trimming left V 4 bases short and J 4 bases short, with 10 bases between. CDR3 amino acids: CSVVVTRETQYF. The CDR3 coding sequence is TGCAGCGTTGTAGTGACGCGAGAGACCCAGTACTTC.

The chain links TRBV3-1 to TRBJ2-4; D remains unclear. V lost 4 bases, J lost 0 bases, and 16 bases lay in between. Germline V gene data show CDR1 as LGHDT and CDR2 as YNNKEL (reference sequence). The CDR3 length is 17 residues. The CDR3 DNA reads as TGTGCCAGCAGCCTTGGGATCCTGGAGCTAGCCAAAAACATTCAGTACTTC. Residues: CASSLGILELAKNIQYF.

The rearrangement links TRBV7-9 to TRBJ2-3; no definite D call. V gave up 4 bases and J gave up 6 bases, with 8 bases separating them. Per the germline V gene, CDR1 is SEHNR and CDR2 is FQNEAQ (reference sequence). The CDR3 totals 12 residues. The CDR3 region is CASSSGVDTQYF. The CDR3 DNA is TGTGCCAGCAGCTCCGGCGTCGATACGCAGTATTTT.

V usage is TRBV15 and J usage is TRBJ2-1; no definite D call. The CDR3 consists of 14 residues. The V and J ends lost 0 bases and 4 bases respectively, with 7 bases between them. The germline V gene encodes CDR1 LNHNV and CDR2 YYDKDF (reference sequence). As DNA, the CDR3 is TGTGCCACCAGCAGAGATCCCGTGTACAATGAGCAGTTCTTC. As protein: CATSRDPVYNEQFF.

This sequence joins TRBV6-2 or TRBV6-3 and TRBJ2-3; D call uncertain. This CDR3 is built from 15 residues. The germline gives CDR1 MNHEY, CDR2 SVGEGT. V dropped 4 bases and J dropped 3 bases, with 14 bases sitting between them. CDR3 bases: TGTGCCAGCAGTTTCGGTGGGGTCGGGACAGATACGCAGTATTTT. Its protein product is CASSFGGVGTDTQYF.

The sample holds a few counts of this clonotype. J is TRBJ2-7 and V is TRBV7-9; no firm D call. Germline loops: CDR1 SEHNR, CDR2 FQNEAQ (reference sequence). This CDR3 is 14 amino acids long. V lost 1 base to trimming and J lost 6 bases, with 13 bases between them. This chain's CDR3 is CASSLGPRAPEQYF. DNA for the CDR3: TGTGCCAGCAGCTTAGGCCCACGGGCCCCCGAGCAGTACTTC.

The chain employs TRBV7-7 and TRBJ2-2; 7 nucleotides agree with TRBD1. Germline loops: CDR1 SSHAT, CDR2 FNYEAQ (reference sequence). The CDR3 is made up of 17 amino acids. J lost 5 bases, V lost 5 bases, and 14 bases had no gene match. The CDR3 DNA follows: TGTGCCAGCAGCCACAGTCTCCAGGGGGTATATACCGGGGAGCTGTTTTTT. It translates to CASSHSLQGVYTGELFF.

This clonotype has just a few counts. The chain's CDR3 is CATSRRTGADTQYF. CDR3 sequence (DNA): TGTGCCACCAGCCGCCGAACAGGGGCAGATACGCAGTATTTT. The V and J genes are TRBV15 and TRBJ2-3; 7 nucleotides match TRBD1. The CDR3 contains 14 residues. CDR1 and CDR2 from the germline V gene are LNHNV and YYDKDF (reference sequence). V lost 5 bases to trimming and J lost 4 bases; unmatched junction nucleotides: 6.

This clonotype has just a few counts. The chain has TRBV6-5 and TRBJ2-3, with 8 bases fitting TRBD2. CDR3 length: 13 amino acids. Germline assignment: CDR1 MNHEY and CDR2 SVGAGI. The trim removed 4 bases at V and 5 bases at J, leaving 2 bases unmatched. For the CDR3, the DNA is TGTGCCAGCAGTTCCGGGACTAGAGATACGCAGTATTTT. Encoded protein: CASSSGTRDTQYF.

This clonotype was observed a few times. The chain couples TRBV20-1 to TRBJ1-1; D ambiguous. CDR1 is DFQATT and CDR2 is SNEGSKA in the germline V gene (reference sequence). The CDR3 loop spans 13 amino acids. V was shortened by 5 bases and J by 3 bases, with 13 bases between the two germline ends. The CDR3: CSAFFFTYTEAFF. The CDR3 DNA sequence: TGCAGTGCTTTCTTTTTTACCTACACTGAAGCTTTCTTT.